This is a list of T cell receptor beta chains from one sample in a study of blood T cell repertoires in COVID-19. Method: immunoSEQ multiplex PCR; TCRdb's copy keeps in-frame clones and lacks some. This sample carries 200,000 or so clones, about 85% of them seen once, and the ten largest clones take less than 2%. Sequenced material: peripheral blood. The receptors were gathered from a man aged 65 to 79 with acute or convalescent COVID-19. Each CDR3 is given with its conserved first and last residue. The order of the fields is V gene, CDR3 protein.

>TRBV7-2
CASSLDGSNEQFF
>TRBV5-5
CASSASGTGGNYGYTF
>TRBV6-4
CAIQTYRGAANEKLFF
>TRBV6-5
CASSYTTSGRTYEQYF
>TRBV4-3
CASSHAATNYGYTF
>TRBV19
CASSNRERYEKLFF
>TRBV29-1
CSGDRSSYNEQFF
>TRBV9
CASSSQGIGEQYF
>TRBV10-3
CASSGTSGRAFGEQYF
>TRBV9
CASSFYGQISTDTQYF
>TRBV2
CASSRDSPAFF
>TRBV29-1
CSVTSSPYEQYF
>TRBV28
CASTLRQGEKLFF
>TRBV2
CASSTSRGSGANVLTF
>TRBV28
CASSSIALGAASYGYTF
>TRBV6-2/TRBV6-3
CASSLDQAGSYEQYF
>TRBV12-5
CASGLGDSFSYEQYF
>TRBV11-2
CASSKPRPNSTGGKGENDEKLFF
>TRBV29-1
CSAGTSLNTGELFF
>TRBV28
CASSPLGASGNEQFF
>TRBV18
CASSRMALDQETQYF
>TRBV9
CASSVAPGINEQFF
>TRBV7-2
CASSLPPGQNSNYGYTF
>TRBV5-4
CASSRRDTTAYNEQFF
>TRBV11-2
CASSLGQGNYGYTF
>TRBV6-5
CASRAASSYEQYF
>TRBV5-6
CASSLLQGHNQPQHF
>TRBV5-6
CASSAYGGSKEDTQYF
>TRBV10-3
CAISEIVAGIHEQFF
>TRBV10-3
CAISLQGWEQYF
>TRBV5-1
CASSLSRVAYYEQYF
>TRBV25-1
CASSGSGGRTFF
>TRBV3-1/TRBV3-2
CASSPGYGYTF
>TRBV6-2/TRBV6-3
CASSSDRGNNQPQHF
>TRBV19
CASNPSWAAGFQETQYF
>TRBV18
CASSPPPEGNIQYF
>TRBV7-9
CASSRAGGVETQYF
>TRBV11-3
CASSFEGNSYNEQFF
>TRBV9
CASSVGQGASYEQYF
>TRBV5-6
CASSLWLFNQPQHF
>TRBV27
CASRTRQGDYNEQFF
>TRBV3-1/TRBV3-2
CASSLLGGGRSTEAFF